This T cell receptor beta chain was identified in a study of blood T cell repertoires in COVID-19. Looking at the study overall: COVID-19 samples collected from the United States, Italy and Spain covered acute and convalescent phases. From T cells, B-cell-depleted T cells, or PBMCs came the material, which was cDNA or gDNA.

V lost 6 bases and J lost 3; bases outside the gene matches: 4. There are 14 residues in the CDR3. Germline V gives CDR1 LGHDT, CDR2 YNNKEL (reference sequence). This clone was seen only a few times. Measured with immunoSEQ multiplex PCR; TCRdb has only the in-frame clones, and not every one. The sample has some 450,000 clones; about 91% are singletons. The chain links TRBV3-1 (or the pseudogene TRBV3-2) to TRBJ1-2; TRBD1 aligns across 10 bases. The sample was peripheral blood. The receptor was derived from a woman aged 45 to 65 with COVID-19, enrolled during active disease. Here the CDR3 DNA reads TGTGCCAGCAGTACCGGGACAGGGGACTATGGCTACACCTTC. Its protein is CASSTGTGDYGYTF.